The clone carrying this TCR beta chain appeared a few times. The data were taken from a study of blood T cell repertoires in COVID-19. Study details: The samples span acute and convalescent COVID-19 from the United States, Italy and Spain. T cells, B-cell-depleted T cells, or PBMCs supplied cDNA or gDNA.

V was shortened by 5 bases and J by 4 bases, with 18 bases between the two germline ends. The CDR3 runs to 16 residues. Germline lookup yields CDR1 SEHNR and CDR2 FQNEAQ (reference sequence). The table came from immunoSEQ multiplex PCR; TCRdb's copy has only in-frame clones and leaves some out. Of some 200,000 clones detected, about 86% appear once; the ten largest clones hold 0.75% to 0.95%. The TCR originated in a woman aged 65 to 85 with acute or convalescent COVID-19. V is TRBV7-9 and J is TRBJ1-3; possible D gene TRBD1, 5 bases. The sample was peripheral blood. The CDR3 loop is CASSPSSPRGGNTIYF. CDR3 coding DNA: TGTGCCAGCAGCCCATCCTCCCCTAGGGGAGGAAACACCATATATTTT.